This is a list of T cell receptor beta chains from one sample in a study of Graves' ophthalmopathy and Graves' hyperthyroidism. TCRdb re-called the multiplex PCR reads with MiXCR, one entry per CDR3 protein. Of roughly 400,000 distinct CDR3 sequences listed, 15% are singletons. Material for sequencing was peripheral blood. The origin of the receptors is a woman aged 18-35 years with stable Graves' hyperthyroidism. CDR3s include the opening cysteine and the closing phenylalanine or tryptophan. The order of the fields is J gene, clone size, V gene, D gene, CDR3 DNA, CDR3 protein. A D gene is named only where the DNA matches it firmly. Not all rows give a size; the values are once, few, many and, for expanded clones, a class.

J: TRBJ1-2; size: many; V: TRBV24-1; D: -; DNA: TGTGCCACCCGGGACACCAGGAACTATGGCTACACCTTC; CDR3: CATRDTRNYGYTF
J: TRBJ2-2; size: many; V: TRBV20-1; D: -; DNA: TGCAGTGCTGGGTCGGCAGGATACACCGGGGAGCTGTTTTTT; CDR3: CSAGSAGYTGELFF
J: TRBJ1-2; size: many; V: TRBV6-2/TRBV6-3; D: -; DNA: TGTGCCAGCAGTTCGGACGGGGGGACTGACTATGGCTACACCTTC; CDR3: CASSSDGGTDYGYTF
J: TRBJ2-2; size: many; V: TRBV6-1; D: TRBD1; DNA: TGTGCCAGCAGGATCCGGGACAGGGTAACCGGGGAGCTGTTTTTT; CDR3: CASRIRDRVTGELFF
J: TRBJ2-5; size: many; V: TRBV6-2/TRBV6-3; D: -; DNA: TGTGCCAGCAGCATAACAGGGAGAGAGACCCAGTACTTC; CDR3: CASSITGRETQYF
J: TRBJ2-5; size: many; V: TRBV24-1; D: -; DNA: TGTGCCACCAGTGATACAGCCGGGGTTCAAGAGACCCAGTACTTC; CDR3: CATSDTAGVQETQYF
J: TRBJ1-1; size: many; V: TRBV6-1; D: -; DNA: TGTGCCAGCAACGAGGGGGTGTGGGCTTTCTTT; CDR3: CASNEGVWAFF
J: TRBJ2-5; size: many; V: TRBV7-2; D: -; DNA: TGTGCCAGCAGCTTAGGGTTGCCTAGCCAAGAGACCCAGTACTTC; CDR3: CASSLGLPSQETQYF
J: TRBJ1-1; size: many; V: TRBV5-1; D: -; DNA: TGCGCCAGCAGTGGGAACATGAACACTGAAGCTTTCTTT; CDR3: CASSGNMNTEAFF
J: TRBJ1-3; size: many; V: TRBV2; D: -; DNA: TGTGCCAGCAGTGAAGCCGGCAGGTCTGGAAACACCATATATTTT; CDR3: CASSEAGRSGNTIYF
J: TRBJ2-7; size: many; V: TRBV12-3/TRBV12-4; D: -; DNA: TGTGCCAGCAGTTTATTTGGCAGCTCCTACGAGCAGTACTTC; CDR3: CASSLFGSSYEQYF
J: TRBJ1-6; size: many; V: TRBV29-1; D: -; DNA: TGCAGCTCCCGGAAGGTCGACAGCCCAAATTCACCCCTCCACTTT; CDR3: CSSRKVDSPNSPLHF
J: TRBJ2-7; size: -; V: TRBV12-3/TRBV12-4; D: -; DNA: TGTGCCAGCAGTTTGGGTTCGGGGGCCGGGGACGAGCAGTACTTC; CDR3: CASSLGSGAGDEQYF
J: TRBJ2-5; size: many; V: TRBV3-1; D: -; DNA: TGTGCCAGCAGCTCTACTAGAGTGGAGACCCAGTACTTC; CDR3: CASSSTRVETQYF
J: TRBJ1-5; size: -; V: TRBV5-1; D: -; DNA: TGCGCCAGCAGCTTGGCCGGGGGGAGGGGTCAGCCCCAGCATTTT; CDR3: CASSLAGGRGQPQHF
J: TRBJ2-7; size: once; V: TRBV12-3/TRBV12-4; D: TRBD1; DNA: TGTGCCAGCAGTGAGGGACAGGGGGGATACGAGCAGTACTTC; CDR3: CASSEGQGGYEQYF
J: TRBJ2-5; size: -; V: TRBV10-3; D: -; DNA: TGTGCCATCAGTGCAGGGTACCAAGAGACCCAGTACTTC; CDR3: CAISAGYQETQYF
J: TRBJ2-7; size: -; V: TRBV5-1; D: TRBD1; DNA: TGCGCCAGCGGCTTAACAGGGGTTTCCTACGAGCAGTACTTC; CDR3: CASGLTGVSYEQYF
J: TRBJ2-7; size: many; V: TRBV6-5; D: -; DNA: TGTGCCAGCAGTTACGGTCCCGCCTACGAGCAGTACTTC; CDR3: CASSYGPAYEQYF
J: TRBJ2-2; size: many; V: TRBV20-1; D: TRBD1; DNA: TGCAGTGCTTCCAGGGGGTTTGTGGACACCGGGGAGCTGTTTTTT; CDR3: CSASRGFVDTGELFF
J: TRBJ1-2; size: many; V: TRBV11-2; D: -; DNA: TGTGCCAGCAGCTTAGATTTTACTCGACAGATTTATGGCTACACCTTC; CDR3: CASSLDFTRQIYGYTF
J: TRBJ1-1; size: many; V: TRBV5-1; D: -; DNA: TGCGCCAGCAGCTTCACAGGACGGGGCAGGAACACTGAAGCTTTCTTT; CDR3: CASSFTGRGRNTEAFF
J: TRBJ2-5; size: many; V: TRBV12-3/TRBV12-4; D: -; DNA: TGTGCCAGCAGCCCGACAGGTCAAGAGACCCAGTACTTC; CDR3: CASSPTGQETQYF
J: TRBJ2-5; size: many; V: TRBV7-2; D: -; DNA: TGTGCCAGCAGCTTACAAGGGGAAGAGACCCAGTACTTC; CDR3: CASSLQGEETQYF
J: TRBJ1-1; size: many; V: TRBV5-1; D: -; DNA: TGCGCCAGCTCCCCTGTAGAGGTGGCGAACACTGAAGCTTTCTTT; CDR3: CASSPVEVANTEAFF
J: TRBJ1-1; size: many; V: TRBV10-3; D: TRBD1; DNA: TGTGCCATCAGTGAAACCTCAGGGGGCGCGGGTGAAGCTTTCTTT; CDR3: CAISETSGGAGEAFF
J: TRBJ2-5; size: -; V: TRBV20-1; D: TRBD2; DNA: TGCAGTGCTAGTTTCCCGAGCGGGGTGGAGACCCAGTACTTC; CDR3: CSASFPSGVETQYF
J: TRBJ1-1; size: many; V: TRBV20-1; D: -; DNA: TGCAGTGCTAGAACCCCAGGGCTTGAAGCTTTCTTT; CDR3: CSARTPGLEAFF
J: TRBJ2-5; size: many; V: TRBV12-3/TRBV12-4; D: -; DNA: TGTGCCAGCAGTTTAGGATCCATAGGAGGGCCTTTCTTAGAGACCCAGTACTTC; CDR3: CASSLGSIGGPFLETQYF
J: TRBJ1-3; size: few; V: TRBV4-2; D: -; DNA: TGTGCCAGCAGCCAAGACGAGGAAGTCTCTGGAAACACCATATATTTT; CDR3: CASSQDEEVSGNTIYF
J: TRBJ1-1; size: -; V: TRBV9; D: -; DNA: TGTGCCAGCAGCTATAACTCCCTTGGGACTGAAGCTTTCTTT; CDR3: CASSYNSLGTEAFF
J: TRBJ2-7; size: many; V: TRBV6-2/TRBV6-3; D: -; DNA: TGTGCCACCTCTATCCAAGGGGCCTACGAGCAGTACTTC; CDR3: CATSIQGAYEQYF
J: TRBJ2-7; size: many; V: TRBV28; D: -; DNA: TGTGCCAGCAGGACGCCCGGGGTCTACGAGCAGTACTTC; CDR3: CASRTPGVYEQYF
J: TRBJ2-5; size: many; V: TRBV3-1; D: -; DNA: TGTGCCAGCAGCCAAGAATCGGCAGGTACTAGAGGGGAGACCCAGTACTTC; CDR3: CASSQESAGTRGETQYF
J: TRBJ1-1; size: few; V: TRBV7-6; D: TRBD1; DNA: TGTGCCAGCAGCTTAGCGGGTGACAGGGGGCCGGACACTGAAGCTTTCTTT; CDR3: CASSLAGDRGPDTEAFF
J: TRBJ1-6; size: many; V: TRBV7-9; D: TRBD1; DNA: TGTGCCAGCAGCTCCCACGTCCACAGGGGGCATGCTTCACCCCTCCACTTT; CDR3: CASSSHVHRGHASPLHF
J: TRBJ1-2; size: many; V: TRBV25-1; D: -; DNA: TGTGCCAGCAGTGATTCCGGGACCTCTAAGAGCTACACCTTC; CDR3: CASSDSGTSKSYTF
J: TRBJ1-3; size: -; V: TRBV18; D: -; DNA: TGTGCCAGCTCCTCGGCTTCTGGAAACACCATATATTTT; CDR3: CASSSASGNTIYF
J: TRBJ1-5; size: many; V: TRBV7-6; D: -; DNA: TGTGCCAGCAGCTTAGGCTCGGGGGCAGTTCAGCCCCAGCATTTT; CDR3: CASSLGSGAVQPQHF
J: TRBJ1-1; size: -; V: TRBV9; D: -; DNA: TGTGCCAGCAGCCCTCAGGACAGTGAAGCTTTCTTT; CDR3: CASSPQDSEAFF
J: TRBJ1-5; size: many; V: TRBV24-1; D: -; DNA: TGTGCCACCAGAAAGGGTAGCAATCAGCCCCAGCATTTT; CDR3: CATRKGSNQPQHF
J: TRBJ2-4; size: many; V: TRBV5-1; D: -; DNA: TGCGCCAGCAGCCGCGGACAATCCGGGGACATTCAGTACTTC; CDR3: CASSRGQSGDIQYF
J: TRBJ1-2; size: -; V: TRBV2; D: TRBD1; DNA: TGTGCCAGCAGTAGGGACAGGGGTGTCAACTATGGCTACACCTTC; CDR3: CASSRDRGVNYGYTF
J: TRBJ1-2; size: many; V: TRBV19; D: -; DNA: TGTGCCAGTCGCTTGGAAGGCTATGGCTACACCTTC; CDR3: CASRLEGYGYTF
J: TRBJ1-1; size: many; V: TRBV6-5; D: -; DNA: TGTGCCAGCAGCTACGGACAGTCGGGCACTGAAGCTTTCTTT; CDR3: CASSYGQSGTEAFF
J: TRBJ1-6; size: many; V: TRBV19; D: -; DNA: TGTGCCAGTGAAACTCAGGGAGGTGGGAATTCACCCCTCCACTTT; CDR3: CASETQGGGNSPLHF
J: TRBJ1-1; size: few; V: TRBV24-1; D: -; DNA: TGTGCCACCGGTAGGCTCGGGTTTTGCACTGAAGCTTTCTTT; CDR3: CATGRLGFCTEAFF
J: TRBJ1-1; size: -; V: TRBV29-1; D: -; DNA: TGCAGCGTTCAAGAAGGGATGAACACTGAAGCTTTCTTT; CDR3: CSVQEGMNTEAFF
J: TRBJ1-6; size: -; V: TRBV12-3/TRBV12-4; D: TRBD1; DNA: TGTGCCAGCAGTATCGACAGGGGGAAGTCACCCCTCCACTTT; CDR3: CASSIDRGKSPLHF